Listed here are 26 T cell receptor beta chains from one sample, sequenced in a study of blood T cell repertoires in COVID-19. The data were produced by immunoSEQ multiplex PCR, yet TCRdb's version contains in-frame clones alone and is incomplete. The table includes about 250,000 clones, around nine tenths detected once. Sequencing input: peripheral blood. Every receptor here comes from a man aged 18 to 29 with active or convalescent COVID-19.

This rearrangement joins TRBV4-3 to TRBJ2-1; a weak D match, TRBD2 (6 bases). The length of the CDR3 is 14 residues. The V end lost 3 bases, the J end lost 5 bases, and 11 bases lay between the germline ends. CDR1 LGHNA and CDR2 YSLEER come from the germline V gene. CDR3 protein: CASSQVTGDNEQFF. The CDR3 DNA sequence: TGCGCCAGCAGCCAGGTAACGGGAGACAATGAGCAGTTCTTC.

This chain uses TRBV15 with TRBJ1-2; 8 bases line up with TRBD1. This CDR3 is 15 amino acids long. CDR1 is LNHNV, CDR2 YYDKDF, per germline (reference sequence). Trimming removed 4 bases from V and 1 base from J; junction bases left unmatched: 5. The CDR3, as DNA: TGTGCCACCAGCACACGGACAGGGCTTAACTATGGCTACACCTTC. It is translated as CATSTRTGLNYGYTF.

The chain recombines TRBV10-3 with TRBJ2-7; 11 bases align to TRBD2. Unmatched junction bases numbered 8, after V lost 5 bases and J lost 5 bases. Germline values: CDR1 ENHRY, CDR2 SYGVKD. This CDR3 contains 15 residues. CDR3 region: CAISTPLAGDDEQYF. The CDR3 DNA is TGTGCCATCAGTACCCCACTAGCGGGAGATGACGAGCAGTACTTC.

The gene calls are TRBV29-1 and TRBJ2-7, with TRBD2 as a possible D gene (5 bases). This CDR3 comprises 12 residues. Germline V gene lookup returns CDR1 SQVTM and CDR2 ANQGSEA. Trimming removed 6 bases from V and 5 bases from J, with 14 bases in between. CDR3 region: CSVLYKRNEQYF. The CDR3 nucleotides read TGCAGCGTACTATACAAGCGGAACGAGCAGTACTTC.

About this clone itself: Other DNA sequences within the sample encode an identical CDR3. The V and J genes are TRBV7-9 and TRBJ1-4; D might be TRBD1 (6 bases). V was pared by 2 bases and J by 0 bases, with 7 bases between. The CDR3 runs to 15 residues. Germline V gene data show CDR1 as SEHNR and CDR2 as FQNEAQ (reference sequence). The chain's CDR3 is CASSLKGATNEKLFF. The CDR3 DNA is TGTGCCAGCAGCTTAAAGGGGGCAACTAATGAAAAACTGTTTTTT.

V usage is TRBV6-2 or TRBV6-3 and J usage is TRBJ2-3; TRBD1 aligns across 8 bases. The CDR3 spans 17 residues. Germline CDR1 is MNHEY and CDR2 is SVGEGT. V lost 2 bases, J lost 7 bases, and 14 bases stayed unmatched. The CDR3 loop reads CASSYPQGDIQRYTQYF. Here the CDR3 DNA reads TGTGCCAGCAGTTACCCACAGGGGGATATCCAACGCTATACGCAGTATTTT.

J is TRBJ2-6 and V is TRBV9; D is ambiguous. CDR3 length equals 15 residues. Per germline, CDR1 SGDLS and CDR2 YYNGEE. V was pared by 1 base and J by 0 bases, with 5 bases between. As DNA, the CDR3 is TGTGCCAGCAGCGTACATTTCTCTGGGGCCAACGTCCTGACTTTC. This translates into CASSVHFSGANVLTF.

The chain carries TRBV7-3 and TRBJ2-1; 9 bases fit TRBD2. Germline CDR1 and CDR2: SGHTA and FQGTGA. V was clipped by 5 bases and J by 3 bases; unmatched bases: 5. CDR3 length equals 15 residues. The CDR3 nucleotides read TGTGCCAGCAGCATTAGCGGGAGACTCTACAATGAGCAGTTCTTC. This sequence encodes CASSISGRLYNEQFF.

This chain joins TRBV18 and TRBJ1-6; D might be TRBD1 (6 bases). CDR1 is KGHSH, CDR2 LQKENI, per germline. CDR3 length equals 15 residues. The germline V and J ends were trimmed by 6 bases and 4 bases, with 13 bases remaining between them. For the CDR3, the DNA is TGTGCCAGCTCTAGCCGGGACACTTATAATTCACCCCTCCACTTT. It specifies CASSSRDTYNSPLHF.

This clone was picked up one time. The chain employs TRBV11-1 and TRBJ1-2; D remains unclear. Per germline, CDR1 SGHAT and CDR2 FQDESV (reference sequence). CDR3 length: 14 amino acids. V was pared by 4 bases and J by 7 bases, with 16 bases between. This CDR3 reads CASSSTPLSGGYTF. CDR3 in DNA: TGTGCCAGCAGCTCCACACCGTTATCTGGTGGCTACACCTTC.

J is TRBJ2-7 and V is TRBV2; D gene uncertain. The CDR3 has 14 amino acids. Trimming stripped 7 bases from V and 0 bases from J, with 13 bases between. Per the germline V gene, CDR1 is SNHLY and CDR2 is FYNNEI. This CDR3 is CASTRGSGSYEQYF. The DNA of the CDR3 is TGTGCCAGCACACGTGGATCAGGCTCCTACGAGCAGTACTTC.

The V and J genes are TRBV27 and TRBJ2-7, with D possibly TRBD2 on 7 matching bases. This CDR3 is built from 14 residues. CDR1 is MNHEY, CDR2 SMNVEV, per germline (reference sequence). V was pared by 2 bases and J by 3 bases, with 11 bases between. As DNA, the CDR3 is TGTGCCAGCAGTTTAAGGGAGGGGGTCTACGAGCAGTACTTC. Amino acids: CASSLREGVYEQYF.

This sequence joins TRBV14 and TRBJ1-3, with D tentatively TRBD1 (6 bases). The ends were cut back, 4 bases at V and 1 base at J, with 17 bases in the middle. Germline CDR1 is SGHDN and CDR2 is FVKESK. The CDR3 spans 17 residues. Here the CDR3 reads CASSRSPGVQSGNTIYF. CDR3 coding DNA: TGTGCCAGCAGCCGCTCCCCAGGGGTACAATCTGGAAACACCATATATTTT.

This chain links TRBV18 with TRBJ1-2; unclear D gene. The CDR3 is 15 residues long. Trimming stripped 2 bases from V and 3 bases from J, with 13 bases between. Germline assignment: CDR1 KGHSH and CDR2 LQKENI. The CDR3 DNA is TGTGCCAGCTCACCAAGTCCAGATAACCACTATGGCTACACCTTC. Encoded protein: CASSPSPDNHYGYTF.

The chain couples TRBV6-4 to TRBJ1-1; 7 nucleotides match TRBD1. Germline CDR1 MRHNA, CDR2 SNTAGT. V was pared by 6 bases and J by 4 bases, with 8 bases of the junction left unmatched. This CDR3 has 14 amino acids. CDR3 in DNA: TGTGCCAGCAGGGCCGAGGGGGCAGGCACTGAAGCTTTCTTT. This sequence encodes CASRAEGAGTEAFF.

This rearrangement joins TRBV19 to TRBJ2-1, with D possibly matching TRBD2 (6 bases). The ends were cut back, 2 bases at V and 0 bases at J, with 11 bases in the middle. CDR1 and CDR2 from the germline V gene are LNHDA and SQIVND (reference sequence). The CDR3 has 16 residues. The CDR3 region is CASSIISGPSYNEQFF. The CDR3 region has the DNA TGTGCCAGTAGTATAATTAGCGGACCCTCCTACAATGAGCAGTTCTTC.

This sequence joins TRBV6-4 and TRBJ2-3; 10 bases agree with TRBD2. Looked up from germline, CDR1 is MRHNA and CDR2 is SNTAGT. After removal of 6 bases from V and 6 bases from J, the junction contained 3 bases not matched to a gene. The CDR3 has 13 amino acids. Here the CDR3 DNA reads TGTGCCAGCAGCAAGCGGGAGGGGGATACGCAGTATTTT. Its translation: CASSKREGDTQYF.

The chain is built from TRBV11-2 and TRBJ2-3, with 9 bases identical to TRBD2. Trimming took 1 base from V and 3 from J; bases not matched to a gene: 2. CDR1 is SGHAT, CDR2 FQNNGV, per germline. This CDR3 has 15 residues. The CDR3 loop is CASSLGLAETDTQYF. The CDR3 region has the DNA TGTGCCAGCAGCTTAGGACTAGCGGAGACAGATACGCAGTATTTT.

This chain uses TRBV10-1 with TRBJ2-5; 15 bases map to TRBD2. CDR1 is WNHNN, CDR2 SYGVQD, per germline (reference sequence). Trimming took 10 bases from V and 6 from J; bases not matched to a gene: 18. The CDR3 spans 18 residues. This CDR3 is CATTWRRDGTSGGKTQYF. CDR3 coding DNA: TGCGCCACCACCTGGAGGCGCGATGGGACTAGCGGGGGGAAGACCCAGTACTTC.

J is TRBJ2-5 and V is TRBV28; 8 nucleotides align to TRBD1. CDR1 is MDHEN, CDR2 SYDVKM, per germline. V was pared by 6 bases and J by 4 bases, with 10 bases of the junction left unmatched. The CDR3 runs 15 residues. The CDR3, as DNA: TGTGCCAGCAGATCTCCAACAGGGGGTAGAGAGACCCAGTACTTC. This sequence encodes CASRSPTGGRETQYF.

CDR3 amino acids: CASSLVGGGDYGYTF. For the CDR3, the DNA is TGTGCCAGCAGCTTAGTGGGCGGAGGGGACTATGGCTACACCTTC. The chain is built from TRBV7-2 and TRBJ1-2; TRBD1 might be the D (5 bases). The CDR3 runs 15 residues. Deletions cut 1 base from V and 3 bases from J, with 12 bases between. The germline V gene has CDR1 SGHTA and CDR2 FQGNSA.

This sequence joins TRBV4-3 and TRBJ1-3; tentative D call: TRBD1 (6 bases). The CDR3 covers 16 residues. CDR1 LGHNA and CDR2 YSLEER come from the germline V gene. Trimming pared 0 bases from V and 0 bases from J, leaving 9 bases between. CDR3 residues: CASSQEDSISGNTIYF. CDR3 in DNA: TGCGCCAGCAGCCAAGAGGACAGCATCTCTGGAAACACCATATATTTT.

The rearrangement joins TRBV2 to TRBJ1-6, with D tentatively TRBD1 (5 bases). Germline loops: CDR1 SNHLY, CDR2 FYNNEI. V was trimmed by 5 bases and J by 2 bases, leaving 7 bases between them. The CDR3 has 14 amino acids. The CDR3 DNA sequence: TGTGCCAGCAGTCGACAGCCCTATAATTCACCCCTCCACTTT. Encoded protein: CASSRQPYNSPLHF.

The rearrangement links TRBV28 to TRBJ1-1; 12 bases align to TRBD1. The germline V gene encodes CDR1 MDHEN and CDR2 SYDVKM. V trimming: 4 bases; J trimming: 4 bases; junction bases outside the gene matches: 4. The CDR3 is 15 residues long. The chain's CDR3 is CASSSAGQGATEAFF. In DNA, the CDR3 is TGTGCCAGCAGTTCCGCGGGACAGGGGGCCACTGAAGCTTTCTTT.

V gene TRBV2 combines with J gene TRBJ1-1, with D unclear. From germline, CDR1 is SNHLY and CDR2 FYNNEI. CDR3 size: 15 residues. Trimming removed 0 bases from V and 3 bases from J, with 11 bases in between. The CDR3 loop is CASSEALWADTEAFF. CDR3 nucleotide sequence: TGTGCCAGCAGTGAAGCGCTTTGGGCAGACACTGAAGCTTTCTTT. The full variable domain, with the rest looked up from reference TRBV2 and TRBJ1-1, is EPEVTQTPSHQVTQMGQEVILRCVPISNHLYFYWYRQILGQKVEFLVSFYNNEISEKSEIFDDQFSVERPDGSNFTLKIRSTKLEDSAMYFCASSEALWADTEAFFGQGTRLTVV.

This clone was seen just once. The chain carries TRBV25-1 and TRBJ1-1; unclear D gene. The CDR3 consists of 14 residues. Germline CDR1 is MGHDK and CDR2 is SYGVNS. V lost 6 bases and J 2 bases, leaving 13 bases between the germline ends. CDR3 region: CASRPPTVNTEAFF. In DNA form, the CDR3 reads TGTGCCAGCAGACCGCCTACAGTAAACACTGAAGCTTTCTTT.